This entry describes one TCR beta chain. The germline V gene has CDR1 SGHNT and CDR2 YYREEE (reference sequence). Trimming removed 4 bases from V and 4 bases from J, with 10 bases in between. CDR3 length: 13 amino acids. The data were taken from a study of OX40 agonist ivuxolimab in advanced cancers. On the study more broadly: At doses from 0.01 to 10 mg/kg, patients were given intravenous ivuxolimab every 2 weeks. Prior anti-PD-1, anti-PD-L1 or anti-CTLA-4 therapy was allowed; roughly 40% had some.

Sequencing used immunoSEQ multiplex PCR; TCRdb keeps in-frame clones, though not all of them. The sample lists about 36,000 clones, about three quarters occurring once. The input for sequencing was CD4+ or CD8+ T cells sorted from blood, taken in a trial of the OX40 agonist ivuxolimab. The receptor's source is an adult with an advanced solid tumor such as melanoma, head and neck, liver or kidney cancer. V gene TRBV5-4 combines with J gene TRBJ2-3; D not certain. For the CDR3, the DNA is TGTGCCAGCAGCCCGCCTCTATCAGATACGCAGTATTTT. Encoded protein: CASSPPLSDTQYF.